Below, 8 T cell receptor beta chains from the same sample are listed, as sequenced in a study of shared clonotypes between healthy human individuals. Profiled with immunoSEQ multiplex PCR; TCRdb holds only in-frame clones, not every one. This table holds roughly 1,000,000 clones, roughly 74% found once. The sample was memory CD4+ T cells from PBMCs. Specified subset: CD45RA-negative fraction. These receptors originate from a man aged 18 to 29 in good health. Some clones in this sample may be carry-over from other donors' samples.

The chain links TRBV28 to TRBJ1-4; D possibly corresponds to TRBD1 (6 bases). The germline V gene has CDR1 MDHEN and CDR2 SYDVKM. Trimming left V 10 bases short and J 8 bases short, with 17 bases between. This CDR3 has 13 residues. The CDR3 spells CAIQGSLDEKLFF. The DNA of the CDR3 is TGTGCCATTCAGGGGAGCTTGGACGAAAAACTGTTTTTT.

Here the CDR3 reads CAWSLKQGIGSPLHF. DNA of the CDR3: TGTGCCTGGAGTCTAAAACAGGGGATAGGTTCACCCCTCCACTTT. The gene calls are TRBV30 and TRBJ1-6, with TRBD1 identical over 7 bases. Germline CDR1 and CDR2: GTSNPN and SVGIG (reference sequence). J was trimmed by 9 bases and V by 2 bases; bases with no gene match: 10. CDR3 size: 15 residues.

This sequence joins TRBV5-1 and TRBJ1-5; D uncertain. The CDR3 spans 16 residues. V shed 3 bases and J shed 1 base, with 14 bases lying between them. The germline CDR1 and CDR2 sequences are SGHRS and YFSETQ. The CDR3 region has the DNA TGCGCCAGCAGCTCTCGGCGTCCACCCAGCAATCAGCCCCAGCATTTT. This gives the protein CASSSRRPPSNQPQHF.

Here the CDR3 DNA reads TGTGCCAGCAGCTTATATGCCAGCTCCTACGAGCAGTACTTC. It specifies CASSLYASSYEQYF. The rearrangement joins TRBV7-9 to TRBJ2-7; D not certain. The V gene lost 2 bases and the J gene lost 0 bases, with 8 bases spanning the gap. CDR1 and CDR2 from the germline V gene are SEHNR and FQNEAQ (reference sequence). The CDR3 spans 14 residues.

This clone was detected once. The chain carries TRBV6-1 and TRBJ1-2, with 9 bases identical to TRBD1. Unmatched junction bases numbered 11, after V lost 6 bases and J lost 6 bases. From germline, CDR1 is MNHNS and CDR2 SASEGT. The CDR3 runs 15 residues. CDR3 sequence (DNA): TGTGCCAGCAGGGGTGGGACAGGGTTGCCCCATGGCTACACCTTC. Residues: CASRGGTGLPHGYTF.

This chain connects TRBV19 to TRBJ2-4; no clear D. The CDR3 length is 16 residues. The ends were cut back, 5 bases at V and 0 bases at J, with 14 bases in the middle. Germline V lookup: CDR1 LNHDA, CDR2 SQIVND (reference sequence). The CDR3 nucleotides are TGTGCCAGTAGTCGGTCTTTGGTCCTAGCCAAAAACATTCAGTACTTC. It yields the protein CASSRSLVLAKNIQYF. Together with reference TRBV19 and TRBJ2-4, the CDR3 gives the full variable domain: DGGITQSPKYLFRKEGQNVTLSCEQNLNHDAMYWYRQDPGQGLRLIYYSQIVNDFQKGDIAEGYSVSREKKESFPLTVTSAQKNPTAFYLCASSRSLVLAKNIQYFGAGTRLSVL.

This chain links TRBV7-8 with TRBJ2-2; maybe TRBD2 (6 bases). This CDR3 is 14 amino acids long. Germline assignment: CDR1 SGHVS and CDR2 FQNEAQ. V gave up 0 bases and J gave up 6 bases, with 8 bases separating them. As DNA, the CDR3 is TGTGCCAGCAGCTTAGCGGGAGGAGCCGGGGAGCTGTTTTTT. Translating it yields CASSLAGGAGELFF. The full variable domain, rest sourced from reference TRBV7-8 and TRBJ2-2, is GAGVSQSPRYKVAKRGQDVALRCDPISGHVSLFWYQQALGQGPEFLTYFQNEAQLDKSGLPSDRFFAERPEGSVSTLKIQRTQQEDSAVYLCASSLAGGAGELFFGEGSRLTVL.

This chain links TRBV7-9 with TRBJ1-1; TRBD1 might be the D (5 bases). V was pared by 5 bases and J by 4 bases, with 14 bases between. The CDR3 runs 14 residues. Germline V gene lookup returns CDR1 SEHNR and CDR2 FQNEAQ (reference sequence). DNA for the CDR3: TGTGCCAGCAGCGAAATCCGGGGGAGCACTGAAGCTTTCTTT. Translated, it gives CASSEIRGSTEAFF.